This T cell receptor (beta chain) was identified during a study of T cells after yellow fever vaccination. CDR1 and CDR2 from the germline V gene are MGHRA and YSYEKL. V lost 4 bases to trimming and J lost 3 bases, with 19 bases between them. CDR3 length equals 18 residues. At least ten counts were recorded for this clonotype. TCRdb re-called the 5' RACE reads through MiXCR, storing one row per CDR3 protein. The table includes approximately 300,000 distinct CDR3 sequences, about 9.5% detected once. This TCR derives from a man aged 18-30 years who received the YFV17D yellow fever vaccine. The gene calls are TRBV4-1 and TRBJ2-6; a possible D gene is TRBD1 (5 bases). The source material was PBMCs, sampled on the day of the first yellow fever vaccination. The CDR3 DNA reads TGCGCCAGCAGCCCGGTTGGCAGGGTGAAGTTTGGGGCCAACGTCCTGACTTTC. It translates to CASSPVGRVKFGANVLTF.